This passage covers 16 T cell receptor beta chains from one sample sequenced in a study of cytomegalovirus exposure and HLA in healthy donors. 13 Jbeta primers and 60 Vbeta primers were used for the PCR. Only in-frame clones appear in the TCRdb table, and some are missing; sequencing was by immunoSEQ multiplex PCR. The data hold approximately 160,000 clones, with roughly 71% observed a single time. The sequenced sample was PBMCs. These receptors came from a woman aged 50 to 60 in good health and CMV-seropositive.

J is TRBJ2-1 and V is TRBV4-2, with 9 bases aligning to TRBD2. Germline V gene data show CDR1 as LGHNA and CDR2 as YNFKEQ. The ends lost 3 bases at V and 5 bases at J; junction bases unmatched: 8. The CDR3 has 16 amino acids. CDR3: CASSQTLAGRNNEQFF. The CDR3 DNA reads as TGTGCCAGCAGCCAGACTCTAGCGGGGAGAAACAATGAGCAGTTCTTC.

V gene TRBV4-1 combines with J gene TRBJ2-1, with 8 bases fitting TRBD1. The V gene end was trimmed by 4 bases and the J gene end by 8 bases; junction bases not matched to a gene: 10. Germline-derived CDR1 and CDR2 are MGHRA and YSYEKL. The CDR3 runs 15 residues. In DNA form, the CDR3 reads TGCGCCAGCAGCCCCGGACAGGGAGGAGACTATGAGCAGTTCTTC. Translation: CASSPGQGGDYEQFF.

V and J are TRBV4-2 and TRBJ1-2; weak D call: TRBD1 (6 bases). Trimming left V 0 bases short and J 7 bases short, with 15 bases between. The CDR3 is made up of 15 amino acids. Germline V CDR1 and CDR2: LGHNA, YNFKEQ. The CDR3 region is CASSQEAGAWGGYTF. The CDR3, as DNA: TGTGCCAGCAGCCAAGAGGCGGGGGCCTGGGGTGGCTACACCTTC.

This clone was counted between two and nine times. V is TRBV9 and J is TRBJ1-1, with D perhaps matching TRBD1 (5 bases). CDR1 is SGDLS and CDR2 is YYNGEE in the germline V gene. The CDR3 runs 15 residues. The V end lost 3 bases, the J end lost 4 bases, and 16 bases lay between the germline ends. The CDR3 DNA follows: TGTGCCAGCAGCGAGGGGACGGGGGGGGTCACTGAAGCTTTCTTT. This encodes CASSEGTGGVTEAFF.

This chain joins TRBV7-9 and TRBJ2-5; 7 nucleotides line up with TRBD1. CDR3 size: 15 residues. Trimming removed 2 bases from V and 1 base from J; junction bases left unmatched: 4. In germline, CDR1 is SEHNR, CDR2 FQNEAQ (reference sequence). CDR3 loop: CASSLSGTVQETQYF. The CDR3 DNA sequence: TGTGCCAGCAGCTTAAGTGGGACAGTCCAAGAGACCCAGTACTTC. The variable domain in full, completed from reference TRBV7-9 and TRBJ2-5, reads DTGVSQNPRHKITKRGQNVTFRCDPISEHNRLYWYRQTLGQGPEFLTYFQNEAQLEKSRLLSDRFSAERPKGSFSTLEIQRTEQGDSAMYLCASSLSGTVQETQYFGPGTRLLVL.

The chain couples TRBV5-1 to TRBJ2-2, with TRBD1 identical over 11 bases. The CDR3 spans 15 residues. Germline lookup yields CDR1 SGHRS and CDR2 YFSETQ. Trimming cost V 4 bases and J 3 bases; bases outside gene matches: 2. The CDR3 loop is CASSLGQGDTGELFF. The CDR3 DNA follows: TGCGCCAGCAGCCTGGGACAGGGGGACACCGGGGAGCTGTTTTTT.

The V gene is TRBV2, the J gene TRBJ2-2; D is perhaps TRBD1 (5 bases). The germline V and J ends were trimmed by 7 bases and 5 bases, with 14 bases remaining between them. This CDR3 spans 14 amino acids. Germline assignment: CDR1 SNHLY and CDR2 FYNNEI. The CDR3 reads CASKAREGTGELFF. Written as DNA, the CDR3 is TGTGCCAGCAAAGCCAGGGAAGGGACCGGGGAGCTGTTTTTT.

The CDR3 is CASSQGLTGSYGYTF. The CDR3 coding sequence is TGTGCCAGCAGCCAAGGCCTAACAGGATCCTATGGCTACACCTTC. The J gene is TRBJ1-2, the V gene TRBV7-2; possible D gene TRBD1, 5 bases. The length of the CDR3 is 15 residues. The V end lost 5 bases, the J end lost 4 bases, and 17 bases lay between the germline ends. The germline V gene encodes CDR1 SGHTA and CDR2 FQGNSA. The variable domain in full, with the rest retrieved from reference TRBV7-2 and TRBJ1-2, is GAGVSQSPSNKVTEKGKDVELRCDPISGHTALYWYRQSLGQGLEFLIYFQGNSAPDKSGLPSDRFSAERTGGSVSTLTIQRTQQEDSAVYLCASSQGLTGSYGYTFGSGTRLTVV.

V is TRBV6-5 and J is TRBJ1-2, with TRBD1 as a possible D gene (6 bases). The germline V gene encodes CDR1 MNHEY and CDR2 SVGAGI. The length of the CDR3 is 11 residues. With 6 bases removed from V and 6 bases from J, the gap between germline ends came to 8 bases. The CDR3 DNA reads as TGTGCCAGCAGGAACAGGGATGGCTACACCTTC. This translates into CASRNRDGYTF.

The chain employs TRBV7-9 and TRBJ1-3; weak D call: TRBD1 (5 bases). The V end lost 5 bases, the J end lost 2 bases, and 10 bases lay between the germline ends. In germline, CDR1 is SEHNR, CDR2 FQNEAQ (reference sequence). The CDR3 runs to 14 residues. CDR3 sequence reads: CASSPGIPGNTIYF. Written as DNA, the CDR3 is TGTGCCAGCAGCCCAGGGATCCCTGGAAACACCATATATTTT.

CDR3 in DNA: TGTGCCAGCAGCTTGGGGGGACAGCGGGATGAGCAGTTCTTC. It encodes CASSLGGQRDEQFF. V usage is TRBV5-4 and J usage is TRBJ2-1, with D perhaps matching TRBD1 (7 bases). V lost 0 bases to trimming and J lost 8 bases, with 12 bases between them. The germline V gene encodes CDR1 SGHNT and CDR2 YYREEE (reference sequence). CDR3 length: 14 residues.

The rearrangement links TRBV13 to TRBJ2-3; 8 bases are shared with TRBD2. This CDR3 has 16 residues. V dropped 5 bases and J dropped 0; count of bases not matched to a gene: 7. Germline V gives CDR1 PRHDT, CDR2 FYEKMQ (reference sequence). This CDR3 is CASSPTAGGSTDTQYF. Written as DNA, the CDR3 is TGTGCCAGCAGCCCCACGGCGGGGGGAAGCACAGATACGCAGTATTTT.

The DNA for the CDR3 is TGTGCCAGCAGCCCTAGGACAGGAGAGACCCAGTACTTC. It specifies CASSPRTGETQYF. This chain joins TRBV9 and TRBJ2-5, with TRBD1 matching over 7 bases. The CDR3 length is 13 residues. From germline, CDR1 is SGDLS and CDR2 YYNGEE. The J segment lost 4 bases and the V segment lost 4 bases, leaving 4 bases of the junction unmatched.

This chain joins TRBV5-6 and TRBJ2-2, with a tentative D call TRBD2 (6 bases). Germline V gene sequence: CDR1 SGHDT, CDR2 YYEEEE. Trimming left V 6 bases short and J 3 bases short, with 18 bases between. The CDR3 is 16 amino acids. CDR3 residues: CASNPLGGIHTGELFF. CDR3 DNA sequence: TGTGCCAGCAACCCCCTGGGAGGCATACACACCGGGGAGCTGTTTTTT.

This clone was detected only a few times. The chain couples TRBV7-6 to TRBJ2-1, with unresolved D. Germline CDR1 and CDR2: SGHVS and FNYEAQ. This CDR3 region has 13 residues. Deletions cut 4 bases from V and 5 bases from J, with 9 bases between. The CDR3 coding sequence is TGTGCCAGCAGCTCCCCGAGCGACAATGAGCAGTTCTTC. This sequence encodes CASSSPSDNEQFF.

This clone came up many times. One junction end disagrees with the germline gene, perhaps due to a read error. The CDR3 is CASSLVPRNPEAFF. CDR3 DNA: TGTGCCAGCAGCTTAGTTCCCAGGAACCCTGAAGCTTTCTTT. The chain couples TRBV7-9 to TRBJ1-1; D remains unclear. Germline CDR1 is SEHNR and CDR2 is FQNEAQ (reference sequence). The CDR3 extends over 14 amino acids. Supplemented by reference TRBV7-9 and TRBJ1-1, the full variable domain reads DTGVSQNPRHKITKRGQNVTFRCDPISEHNRLYWYRQTLGQGPEFLTYFQNEAQLEKSRLLSDRFSAERPKGSFSTLEIQRTEQGDSAMYLCASSLVPRNPEAFFGQGTRLTVV.